This T cell receptor (beta chain) was observed in a study of shared clonotypes between healthy human individuals. Several immunoSEQ 96-well plates shared each subset's DNA, each plate a replicate. Per the original methods: With immunoSEQ giving junction-only sequences and no quality scores, filtering differed. Sequencing used immunoSEQ multiplex PCR; TCRdb keeps in-frame clones, though not all of them. For V, J and clone size, that table is used; D and trimming come from the DNA. Of a few hundred thousand clones in the sample, approximately 79% are singletons; the top ten hold over 9%. Healthy HIV-negative adults without recent acute infections or vaccinations served as donors. CDR3 length equals 14 residues. Germline V gene lookup returns CDR1 KGHSH and CDR2 LQKENI. Deletions cut 0 bases from V and 10 bases from J, with 13 bases between.

The chain couples TRBV18 to TRBJ2-1; D is perhaps TRBD1 or TRBD2 (5 bases each). Sequencing input: memory CD4+ T cells sorted from blood. Subset in this sample: CD45RA-negative fraction. The sequence derives from a man aged 25 to 40 in good health. CDR3 nucleotides: TGTGCCAGCTCACCACCGGACTGGGGACGCGAGCAGTTCTTC. Its translation is CASSPPDWGREQFF.